A single sample is the source of the 14 T cell receptor beta chains below, sequenced in a study of cytomegalovirus exposure and HLA in healthy donors. It was with 60 Vbeta and 13 Jbeta primers that the PCR ran. The assay was immunoSEQ multiplex PCR, and TCRdb's table has in-frame clones only and misses some. The sample shows 150,000 to 200,000 clones, 75% of them seen only once. The sequencing sample was made of PBMCs. Every receptor here comes from a man in his late teens or twenties in good health and CMV-seropositive.

This chain links TRBV29-1 with TRBJ2-5, with 11 nucleotides matching TRBD2. J gave up 5 bases and V 6 bases, and 11 bases lay outside the gene matches. The CDR3 is made up of 15 amino acids. Germline V gene lookup returns CDR1 SQVTM and CDR2 ANQGSEA. The CDR3 coding sequence is TGCAGCGTAGCCGGGACTAGCGGTGGTGGGGAGACCCAGTACTTC. Encoded protein: CSVAGTSGGGETQYF.

The V gene is TRBV5-1, the J gene TRBJ1-1; D call uncertain. V was shortened by 3 bases and J by 5 bases, with 17 bases between the two germline ends. Germline CDR1 is SGHRS and CDR2 is YFSETQ. The CDR3 contains 15 residues. CDR3: CASSSEDVRRTEAFF. The CDR3, as DNA: TGCGCCAGCAGCTCGGAAGACGTCAGGAGGACTGAAGCTTTCTTT.

At least ten counts were recorded for this clone. One base separates it from a far larger clone, so it is likely a read error. The rearrangement links TRBV2 to TRBJ2-7, with TRBD1 identical over 10 bases. The CDR3 is made up of 17 amino acids. Trimming cost V 6 bases and J 6 bases; bases outside gene matches: 17. CDR1 and CDR2 from the germline V gene are SNHLY and FYNNEI. Written as DNA, the CDR3 is TGTGCCAGCAGCTTAGGGCTACTGGGACAGGGGTCGTTCGAGCAGTACTTC. It specifies CASSLGLLGQGSFEQYF.

This sequence joins TRBV27 and TRBJ2-1; the match to TRBD1 covers 8 bases. Germline CDR1 reads MNHEY; CDR2 reads SMNVEV (reference sequence). The trim removed 5 bases at V and 3 bases at J, leaving 3 bases unmatched. The CDR3 loop spans 14 amino acids. CDR3 loop: CASSRTGLYNEQFF. DNA of the CDR3: TGTGCCAGCAGTCGGACAGGGCTCTACAATGAGCAGTTCTTC.

This clone was detected a few times. The rearrangement joins TRBV11-2 to TRBJ2-5; possible D gene TRBD1, 5 bases. The CDR3 consists of 15 residues. Per germline, CDR1 SGHAT and CDR2 FQNNGV. V was trimmed by 6 bases and J by 5 bases, leaving 19 bases between them. Here the CDR3 DNA reads TGTGCCAGCAGTAGTGAGAGAGCAGGGTTGGAGACCCAGTACTTC. Its protein is CASSSERAGLETQYF. Supplemented by reference TRBV11-2 and TRBJ2-5, the full variable domain reads EAGVAQSPRYKIIEKRQSVAFWCNPISGHATLYWYQQILGQGPKLLIQFQNNGVVDDSQLPKDRFSAERLKGVDSTLKIQPAKLEDSAVYLCASSSERAGLETQYFGPGTRLLVL.

Here the CDR3 DNA reads TGTGCCAGCAGCGTAGACAGGGCCGGGGCCAACGTCCTGACTTTC. This translates into CASSVDRAGANVLTF. The chain carries TRBV9 and TRBJ2-6; TRBD1 is a possible D gene (6 bases). Germline V gives CDR1 SGDLS, CDR2 YYNGEE. The CDR3 spans 15 residues. Trimming shortened V by 0 bases and J by 4 bases, and 8 bases separated the two germline ends.

The gene calls are TRBV25-1 and TRBJ2-5; D ambiguous. The end of the DNA is better explained by TRBJ2-7, so the J call may be wrong. The V gene's germline CDR1 is MGHDK and CDR2 SYGVNS. The CDR3 covers 14 residues. The CDR3 loop reads CASKSRGSSYEQYF. CDR3 DNA sequence: TGTGCCAGCAAGTCTCGCGGAAGCTCCTACGAGCAGTACTTC.

The chain recombines TRBV10-1 with TRBJ1-1; D gene unclear. Germline CDR1 and CDR2: WNHNN and SYGVQD (reference sequence). V lost 2 bases to trimming and J lost 4 bases, with 5 bases between them. This CDR3 comprises 12 residues. The CDR3 DNA sequence: TGCGCCAGCAGTGAGCCAGGCACTGAAGCTTTCTTT. Translating gives CASSEPGTEAFF.

This clone was detected only once. The genes are TRBV7-9 and TRBJ1-5; perhaps TRBD1 as D (5 bases). The V gene's germline CDR1 is SEHNR and CDR2 FQNEAQ (reference sequence). Deletions cut 4 bases from V and 7 bases from J, with 14 bases between. This CDR3 contains 14 residues. CDR3 protein: CASSSTGGRQPQHF. In DNA, the CDR3 is TGTGCCAGCAGCTCGACCGGGGGGAGACAGCCCCAGCATTTT.

V is TRBV6-1 and J is TRBJ1-2; D possibly corresponds to TRBD1 (6 bases). The CDR3 covers 13 residues. Germline V gene lookup returns CDR1 MNHNS and CDR2 SASEGT. V lost 6 bases and J lost 3, with 11 bases in between. CDR3 region: CASSRDKDYGYTF. Written as DNA, the CDR3 is TGTGCCAGCAGCCGGGACAAAGACTATGGCTACACCTTC.

This sequence joins TRBV13 and TRBJ1-5, with 12 nucleotides matching TRBD1. The CDR3 has 15 residues. From germline, CDR1 is PRHDT and CDR2 FYEKMQ (reference sequence). Trimming at V came to 3 bases and at J to 6 bases, leaving 3 bases not matched to a gene. CDR3 in DNA: TGTGCCAGCAGCTTGGGACAGGGGGCAGCTCAGCCCCAGCATTTT. Protein product: CASSLGQGAAQPQHF.

CDR3 sequence reads: CASRPHLLDIETQYF. The CDR3 nucleotides are TGTGCCAGCAGACCCCATCTTCTCGACATAGAGACCCAGTACTTC. The chain employs TRBV6-1 and TRBJ2-5; D remains unclear. Trimming pared 6 bases from V and 4 bases from J, leaving 18 bases between. Germline CDR1 and CDR2: MNHNS and SASEGT. The CDR3 has 15 residues.

This clone came up once. The chain is built from TRBV30 and TRBJ1-5, with TRBD1 matching over 8 bases. Trimming took 2 bases from V and 9 from J; bases not matched to a gene: 9. Germline values: CDR1 GTSNPN, CDR2 SVGIG (reference sequence). There are 14 residues in the CDR3. The CDR3 nucleotides are TGTGCCTGGAGTATCGGACAGGGCTCGTTGCCCCAGCATTTT. Its translation: CAWSIGQGSLPQHF.

The rearrangement links TRBV14 to TRBJ1-2; D gene ambiguous. Trimming took 11 bases from V and 0 from J, leaving 13 bases between them. CDR1 is SGHDN, CDR2 FVKESK, per germline. The CDR3 extends over 13 amino acids. This chain's CDR3 is CAPAGETNYGYTF. The CDR3, as DNA: TGTGCCCCAGCGGGTGAGACTAACTATGGCTACACCTTC.